These 9 T cell receptor beta chains were all obtained from the same sample, sequenced in a study of shared clonotypes between healthy human individuals (TCRdb year 2020). Preparation of the library involved the immunoSEQ multiplex PCR assay. TCRdb holds this immuneACCESS table with in-frame rearrangements only. Some clones are missing; in checked studies, unresolved V genes explain under half, and the rest has no known cause. For this sample there are some 1,400,000 clones; roughly 97% appear just once. The leading ten clones occupy roughly 1.2% of the sample. The sequenced material came from naive CD4+ T cells sorted from blood. The label giving this sample's cell subset or site can be read as: CD45RA+ positively selected. The receptors were gathered from a man aged 25 to 45 in good health.

The genes are TRBV6-6 and TRBJ2-3; D is perhaps TRBD2 (6 bases). This CDR3 has 15 residues. Looked up from germline, CDR1 is MNHNY and CDR2 is SVGAGI (reference sequence). The germline V and J ends were trimmed by 6 bases and 3 bases, with 16 bases remaining between them. DNA for the CDR3: TGTGCCAGCAGACAATCGGGAGTGAGGACAGATACGCAGTATTTT. Residues: CASRQSGVRTDTQYF.

The chain couples TRBV11-2 to TRBJ2-7; 11 nucleotides align to TRBD2. Germline values: CDR1 SGHAT, CDR2 FQNNGV. The CDR3 consists of 15 residues. Trimming at V came to 8 bases and at J to 4 bases, leaving 10 bases not matched to a gene. The CDR3 here is CASASTSGSRYEQYF. Written as DNA, the CDR3 is TGTGCCAGCGCCTCTACTAGCGGGAGTAGGTACGAGCAGTACTTC. Supplemented by reference TRBV11-2 and TRBJ2-7, the full variable domain reads EAGVAQSPRYKIIEKRQSVAFWCNPISGHATLYWYQQILGQGPKLLIQFQNNGVVDDSQLPKDRFSAERLKGVDSTLKIQPAKLEDSAVYLCASASTSGSRYEQYFGPGTRLTVT.

This chain uses TRBV5-1 with TRBJ2-7; D ambiguous. Germline CDR1 reads SGHRS; CDR2 reads YFSETQ. The CDR3 consists of 14 residues. Trimming removed 5 bases from V and 5 bases from J, with 17 bases in between. CDR3 sequence reads: CASSSASSSDEQYF. As DNA, the CDR3 is TGCGCCAGCAGTTCCGCAAGTTCCTCGGACGAGCAGTACTTC.

This clone was found once. This chain connects TRBV11-2 to TRBJ2-2; D is uncertain. Looked up from germline, CDR1 is SGHAT and CDR2 is FQNNGV. This CDR3 is 13 amino acids long. V lost 4 bases, J lost 7 bases, and 10 bases lay in between. The CDR3 DNA is TGTGCCAGCAGCTATAAGGGTGGCGGGGAGCTGTTTTTT. It is translated as CASSYKGGGELFF.

The chain employs TRBV19 and TRBJ1-2; maybe TRBD1 (5 bases). Trimming left V 6 bases short and J 4 bases short, with 9 bases between. The CDR3 consists of 12 residues. CDR1 is LNHDA and CDR2 is SQIVND in the germline V gene (reference sequence). The CDR3 spells CASSTGGYGYTF. Written as DNA, the CDR3 is TGTGCCAGTAGCACAGGAGGCTATGGCTACACCTTC.

The V call is TRBV7-8, the J call TRBJ2-7, with D tentatively TRBD1 or TRBD2 (5 bases each). Trimming removed 1 base at V and 2 bases at J, with 12 bases between. This CDR3 region has 15 residues. Germline values: CDR1 SGHVS, CDR2 FQNEAQ. The CDR3 DNA reads TGTGCCAGCAGCTTAGGGGGGTTATTACCCTACGAGCAGTACTTC. Amino acid sequence: CASSLGGLLPYEQYF.

V gene TRBV5-1 combines with J gene TRBJ1-2, with no clear D. The length of the CDR3 is 14 residues. Germline V gene sequence: CDR1 SGHRS, CDR2 YFSETQ. V lost 3 bases and J 4 bases, leaving 13 bases between the germline ends. The CDR3 loop is CASSSNEGTYGYTF. In nucleotides, the CDR3 is TGCGCCAGCAGCTCGAATGAGGGAACCTATGGCTACACCTTC. The complete variable domain, with remaining parts taken from reference TRBV5-1 and TRBJ1-2, reads KAGVTQTPRYLIKTRGQQVTLSCSPISGHRSVSWYQQTPGQGLQFLFEYFSETQRNKGNFPGRFSGRQFSNSRSEMNVSTLELGDSALYLCASSSNEGTYGYTFGSGTRLTVV.

This chain links TRBV27 with TRBJ2-7, with TRBD2 identical over 9 bases. V lost 8 bases to trimming and J lost 7 bases; unmatched junction nucleotides: 12. Germline CDR1 reads MNHEY; CDR2 reads SMNVEV (reference sequence). The CDR3 totals 14 residues. CDR3 in amino acids: CASRWASGTQEQYF. The CDR3 region has the DNA TGTGCCAGCCGCTGGGCTAGCGGGACACAGGAGCAGTACTTC.

To note about this clone: Other DNA sequences from this sample encode an identical CDR3 as well. The V gene is TRBV5-1, the J gene TRBJ2-5; the match to TRBD2 covers 11 bases. Per the germline V gene, CDR1 is SGHRS and CDR2 is YFSETQ. J was trimmed by 2 bases and V by 0 bases; bases with no gene match: 3. The CDR3 runs to 16 residues. The CDR3 reads CASSLGTSGSQETQYF. CDR3 nucleotide sequence: TGCGCCAGCAGCTTGGGTACTAGCGGGAGTCAAGAGACCCAGTACTTC.